The 5 T cell receptor beta chains presented below share a single source sample, sequenced in a study of blood T cells in healthy people across ages. PCR was performed a second time for roughly 7 to 11 cycles using a sample-barcoded 5' primer and a J-beta primer mix. TCRdb re-analysed the 5' RACE reads in MiXCR, keeping a single row per CDR3 protein. Counted here are 1.5 million to 2 million distinct CDR3 sequences, 28% occurring once; the ten biggest clones make up approximately 7.7%. Sequencing was performed on blood. The receptors come from a woman aged 25-40 years in good health.

The chain joins TRBV15 to TRBJ2-5; 12 nucleotides agree with TRBD2. Looked up from germline, CDR1 is LNHNV and CDR2 is YYDKDF (reference sequence). The CDR3 spans 15 residues. J lost 3 bases, V lost 2 bases, and 1 base had no gene match. CDR3 protein: CATSRRLAGEETQYF. CDR3 DNA sequence: TGTGCCACCAGCAGACGACTAGCGGGGGAAGAGACCCAGTACTTC.

This clonotype was seen many times. V gene TRBV6-5 combines with J gene TRBJ2-7; D remains ambiguous. V gave up 2 bases and J gave up 0 bases, with 8 bases separating them. The CDR3 spans 14 residues. CDR1 MNHEY and CDR2 SVGAGI come from the germline V gene. The CDR3 sequence: CASSYGQSSYEQYF. The CDR3, as DNA: TGTGCCAGCAGTTACGGTCAAAGCTCCTACGAGCAGTACTTC.

The sample holds a few counts of this clonotype. A much more abundant neighbour one base away suggests this may be a read error. The chain carries TRBV20-1 and TRBJ2-7, with 7 bases identical to TRBD2. Germline CDR1 DFQATT, CDR2 SNEGSKA (reference sequence). This CDR3 has 14 residues. Losses at the gene ends were 3 bases for V and 3 bases for J; bases not matched to a gene: 8. This chain's CDR3 is CSASRGRDRYEQYF. For the CDR3, the DNA is TGCAGTGCTAGTCGCGGGAGAGATCGCTACGAGCAGTACTTC.

To note about this clonotype: This sequence may be a read error, since a much larger clone differs from it by one base. The genes are TRBV5-5 and TRBJ1-5; unclear D gene. The CDR3 is made up of 15 amino acids. Germline values: CDR1 SGHKS, CDR2 YYEKEE (reference sequence). Written as DNA, the CDR3 is TGTGCCAGCAGCTTTTCTGGTTATAGCAATCAGCCCCAGCGTTTT. Translating gives CASSFSGYSNQPQRF. Based on the CDR3 plus reference TRBV5-5 and TRBJ1-5, the full variable domain is DAGVTQSPTHLIKTRGQQVTLRCSPISGHKSVSWYQQVLGQGPQFIFQYYEKEERGRGNFPDRFSARQFPNYSSELNVNALLLGDSALYLCASSFSGYSNQPQRFGDGTRLSIL.

This clonotype has just a few counts. The J gene is TRBJ2-1, the V gene TRBV7-2, with 8 bases aligning to TRBD2. The junction had 9 bases not matched to a gene; V was cut back by 5 bases and J by 0 bases. CDR3 size: 17 residues. Germline assignment: CDR1 SGHTA and CDR2 FQGNSA. The CDR3 here is CASSMVASGSSYNEQFF. In nucleotides, the CDR3 is TGTGCCAGCAGCATGGTGGCTAGCGGGTCCTCCTACAATGAGCAGTTCTTC.